This is a list of T cell receptor beta chains from one sample in a study of response to subunit inactivated influenza vaccine. TCRdb itself ran the RT-PCR reads through MiXCR, one entry per CDR3 protein. This sample carries roughly 540,000 distinct CDR3 sequences, less than 25% of them seen once, and the ten largest clones take approximately 3%. The same data also went into a second study, on T cells expressing NK-cell markers.

The source material was CD4+ T cells sorted from PBMCs, sampled roughly 12 days after vaccination. Every receptor here comes from a man aged 45-65 years who received an inactivated influenza vaccine. Both conserved end residues are part of each CDR3. The D gene is left open where the match is weak. Expanded clones are given a class, and other clones once, few, many or no size at all.

-,TRBV12-3/TRBV12-4,TRBJ1-5,-,TGTGCCAGCAGTTGGGGAGGACAGCCCCAGCATTTT,CASSWGGQPQHF
few,TRBV6-5,TRBJ2-6,-,TGTGCCAGCAGTTACGTCCGGGGGAGCTCTGGGGCCAACGTCCTGACTTTC,CASSYVRGSSGANVLTF
many,TRBV5-1,TRBJ1-4,-,TGCGCCAGCAGCTTGGCCGGGGCAACTAATGAAAAACTGTTTTTT,CASSLAGATNEKLFF
-,TRBV12-3/TRBV12-4,TRBJ1-5,-,TGTGCCAGCAGCTCCGGACATCTCCAGCATTTT,CASSSGHLQHF
few,TRBV7-2,TRBJ1-3,-,TGTGCCAGCAGCCGAAACCCACAGGGAACCTCTGGAAACACCATATATTTT,CASSRNPQGTSGNTIYF
-,TRBV6-1,TRBJ1-2,-,TGTGCCAGCAGTCCCCTGGGAGGGAACTATGGCTACACCTTC,CASSPLGGNYGYTF
once,TRBV6-2/TRBV6-3,TRBJ2-7,TRBD1,TGTGCCAGCAGTTACTCGAACAAGGGGGCGAGTGACCCCGGGGAGCAGTACTTC,CASSYSNKGASDPGEQYF
-,TRBV5-6,TRBJ2-4,-,TGTGCCAGCAGCTCGCCGGGTTTGGCCAAAAACATTCAGTACTTC,CASSSPGLAKNIQYF
-,TRBV10-3,TRBJ1-2,-,TGTGCCACGGGACAAGACTATGGCTACACCTTC,CATGQDYGYTF
many,TRBV29-1,TRBJ1-5,-,TGCAGCGCCGGGACTTTTAATCAGCCCCAGCATTTT,CSAGTFNQPQHF
-,TRBV7-8,TRBJ2-5,TRBD1,TGTGCCAGCAGCTTATTTAGTTCCAGGACAGGGGGCCAAGAGACCCAGTACTTC,CASSLFSSRTGGQETQYF
-,TRBV14,TRBJ2-7,-,TGTGCCAGCAGCCAAGGTCAGCACCCTTCGAGTGAGCAGTACTTC,CASSQGQHPSSEQYF
-,TRBV7-2,TRBJ2-5,TRBD2,TGTGCCAGCAGTAACGGACTAGCGGAGACCCAGTACTTC,CASSNGLAETQYF
-,TRBV20-1,TRBJ1-6,-,TGCAGTGCTAGAGGTTTTAATTCACCCCTCCACTTT,CSARGFNSPLHF
many,TRBV5-5,TRBJ1-2,-,TGTGCCAGCACCCGACAGGCGTCGCACTATGGCTACACCTTC,CASTRQASHYGYTF
-,TRBV7-2,TRBJ2-3,-,TGTGCCAGCAGACCAGACAGGTCTGGCACAGATACGCAGTATTTT,CASRPDRSGTDTQYF
-,TRBV10-3,TRBJ2-2,-,TGTGCCATCAGTGACATGACCGGGGAGCTGTTTTTT,CAISDMTGELFF
-,TRBV10-2,TRBJ2-7,TRBD2,TGCGCCAGCAATGACGGACTAGCGGGGACCTCCTACGAGCAGTACTTC,CASNDGLAGTSYEQYF
-,TRBV4-3,TRBJ2-7,TRBD1,TGCGCCAGCAGCCAAAATCAGGGGGTCGGTGAGCAGTACTTC,CASSQNQGVGEQYF
-,TRBV2,TRBJ1-2,TRBD1,TGTGCCAGCAGTGCCCTAGGACAGGGGAAGGCTGGCTACACCTTC,CASSALGQGKAGYTF
-,TRBV3-1,TRBJ2-3,TRBD2,TGTGCCAGCAGCCAAGGCGGGGGGGCTGTAGATACGCAGTATTTT,CASSQGGGAVDTQYF
many,TRBV5-5,TRBJ2-3,-,TGTGCCAGCAGCTTGGATTCTCGGGGACGCGGGACGCAGTATTTT,CASSLDSRGRGTQYF
few,TRBV24-1,TRBJ2-3,TRBD2,TGTGCCACCAGTGATTCTAGCGGGAGCACAGATACGCAGTATTTT,CATSDSSGSTDTQYF
-,TRBV6-5,TRBJ2-4,TRBD1,TGTGCCAGCAGTTCCACAGGGGCGGGAAACATTCAGTACTTC,CASSSTGAGNIQYF
-,TRBV2,TRBJ2-7,TRBD1,TGTGCCAGCAGTGGGGAAAGGGACAGACAGTACTTC,CASSGERDRQYF
-,TRBV7-2,TRBJ2-3,-,TGTGCCAGCAGCCGAAACAGGGTCAGCACAGATACGCAGTATTTT,CASSRNRVSTDTQYF
few,TRBV6-5,TRBJ2-5,TRBD1,TGTGCCAGCAGTTACTCCGGACAGGGATCGGAGACCCAGTACTTC,CASSYSGQGSETQYF
-,TRBV10-3,TRBJ1-1,TRBD1,TGTGCCATCAGAGGGGGCGAGAACACTGAAGCTTTCTTT,CAIRGGENTEAFF
few,TRBV11-2,TRBJ2-3,-,TGTGCCAGCAGCTTACTTATTACAGATACGCAGTATTTT,CASSLLITDTQYF
many,TRBV29-1,TRBJ1-2,-,TGCAGCGTTGAAGTTGGCGTGGGAGGATATGGCTACACCTTC,CSVEVGVGGYGYTF
few,TRBV20-1,TRBJ2-7,-,TGCAGTGCTAGAGAGAACTCCTACGAGCAGTACTTC,CSARENSYEQYF
few,TRBV21-1,TRBJ2-4,-,TGTGCCAGCAGCGCCCTATTGATACAGAAAAACATTCAGTACTTC,CASSALLIQKNIQYF
-,TRBV7-8,TRBJ2-5,-,TGTGCCAGCAGCTTCACCCACCTTAGAGGGGGGGTTAAACAAGAGACCCAGTACTTC,CASSFTHLRGGVKQETQYF
-,TRBV11-1,TRBJ2-1,TRBD2,TGTGCCAGCAGCTTAGGGGCTAGCGGGAGAGTCTACTCCTACAATGAGCAGTTCTTC,CASSLGASGRVYSYNEQFF
-,TRBV28,TRBJ2-3,-,TGTGCCAGCAGTTTAAGGGTCGGGGGCGTGGTGGCAGATACGCAGTATTTT,CASSLRVGGVVADTQYF
-,TRBV20-1,TRBJ2-5,-,TGCAGTGCGTCTCGACGGAACCAAGAGACCCAGTACTTC,CSASRRNQETQYF
few,TRBV7-2,TRBJ2-5,TRBD2,TGTGCCAGCAGCCCACAGACTAGCAGGAAAGAGACCCAGTACTTC,CASSPQTSRKETQYF
few,TRBV10-3,TRBJ2-3,TRBD2,TGTGCCATCAGTGTACTAGCGGCGGGCACAGATACGCAGTATTTT,CAISVLAAGTDTQYF
-,TRBV28,TRBJ2-7,-,TGTGCCAGCCGGGGGAGTACGTCCTACGAGCAGTACTTC,CASRGSTSYEQYF